The 5 T cell receptor beta chains listed next were all sequenced from one sample in a study of Graves' ophthalmopathy and Graves' hyperthyroidism (dated by TCRdb to 2017 to 2018). The sequencing machine was an Illumina HiSeq 2000. TCR beta CDR3 regions were amplified from RNA transcripts for repertoire sequencing. The first round was an RT-PCR using HTBI primers with the Qiagen OneStep RT-PCR kit, and this first round was followed by a second-round multiplex PCR, then size selection and purification. In TCRdb, the public reads were trimmed at Q25 with fastp and aligned with MiXCR, with productive beta chains retained. Every entry covers one CDR3 protein and lists the most common genes and DNA from its rows. The sample table lists approximately 210,000 distinct CDR3 sequences, 25% to 35% of them with a count of one. The top ten clones comprise about 9.1% of the sample. The specimen sequenced was peripheral blood. The receptor set was obtained from a man aged 50-59 years with Graves' ophthalmopathy. Donor details come from another sample of the same person, matched by shared clones.

The rearrangement joins TRBV19 to TRBJ1-1, with a weak D call TRBD1 (6 bases). Germline CDR1 is LNHDA and CDR2 is SQIVND (reference sequence). The CDR3 sequence is 13 residues long. The germline V and J ends were trimmed by 3 bases and 9 bases, with 14 bases remaining between them. This chain's CDR3 is CASSMRTETKAFF. CDR3 nucleotide sequence: TGTGCCAGTAGTATGAGGACAGAAACGAAAGCTTTCTTT. The entire variable domain, with the rest obtained from reference TRBV19 and TRBJ1-1, is as follows: DGGITQSPKYLFRKEGQNVTLSCEQNLNHDAMYWYRQDPGQGLRLIYYSQIVNDFQKGDIAEGYSVSREKKESFPLTVTSAQKNPTAFYLCASSMRTETKAFFGQGTRLTVV.

The chain couples TRBV12-3 or TRBV12-4 to TRBJ2-7, with 10 positions matching TRBD2. The CDR3 has 14 residues. V lost 6 bases and J lost 2; bases outside the gene matches: 4. The CDR3 bases are TGTGCCAGCAGGACTAGCGGGCGTCCCTACGAGCAGTACTTC. This sequence encodes CASRTSGRPYEQYF.

The sample holds many counts of this clonotype. The chain recombines TRBV2 with TRBJ2-5; 10 nucleotides line up with TRBD2. Trimming took 6 bases from V and 6 from J; bases not matched to a gene: 7. This CDR3 spans 14 amino acids. Germline assignment: CDR1 SNHLY and CDR2 FYNNEI. Here the CDR3 reads CASRAGLARQTQYF. The CDR3 DNA is TGTGCCAGCAGAGCGGGACTAGCGAGGCAGACCCAGTACTTC.

This clonotype appeared a few times. CDR3 sequence reads: CASSSRDQETQYF. The CDR3 nucleotides read TGTGCCAGCAGTTCGAGGGACCAAGAGACCCAGTACTTC. V gene TRBV12-3 or TRBV12-4 combines with J gene TRBJ2-5; D possibly corresponds to TRBD2 (5 bases). The CDR3 runs 13 residues. With 4 bases removed from V and 0 bases from J, the gap between germline ends came to 6 bases.

At least ten counts were recorded for this clonotype. The rearrangement links TRBV29-1 to TRBJ2-7; 9 nucleotides agree with TRBD1. This CDR3 spans 14 amino acids. CDR1 SQVTM and CDR2 ANQGSEA come from the germline V gene. V gave up 6 bases and J gave up 4 bases; unmatched junction bases: 10. This CDR3 is CSVGRDRVSYEQYF. The CDR3 region has the DNA TGCAGCGTGGGCCGGGACAGGGTTTCGTACGAGCAGTACTTC.